One and the same sample provided the 16 T cell receptor beta chains below, sequenced in a study of early T cells in non-severe SARS-CoV-2 infection. Via MiXCR, TCRdb re-called the 5' RACE reads, giving one row per CDR3 protein. The sample consists of around 33,000 distinct CDR3 sequences, approximately 4.2% of them appearing once. The source material was whole blood. The origin of the receptors is an adult who was a healthcare worker with PCR-confirmed SARS-CoV-2 infection or an uninfected control (not recorded which).

This clonotype appeared many times. The chain carries TRBV6-2 or TRBV6-3 and TRBJ1-6, with TRBD1 matching over 9 bases. J lost 7 bases, V lost 2 bases, and 0 bases had no gene match. The CDR3 is made up of 14 amino acids. CDR1 is MNHEY and CDR2 is SVGEGT in the germline V gene. In DNA, the CDR3 is TGTGCCAGCAGTTACGGGACAGGGAATTCACCCCTCCACTTT. Translation: CASSYGTGNSPLHF.

This clonotype appeared a few times. This rearrangement joins TRBV10-3 to TRBJ2-5; possibly TRBD2 for D (5 bases). Germline V CDR1 and CDR2: ENHRY, SYGVKD. CDR3 length: 12 amino acids. V was cut by 11 bases and J by 0 bases, with 10 bases left in between. The CDR3 DNA reads TGTGCCGCTGGGAGAAACCAAGAGACCCAGTACTTC. This encodes CAAGRNQETQYF.

This clonotype was picked up many times. The DNA of the CDR3 is TGTGCCACCAGCAGACAAGGGACTAGCGGGGCCAGCTACAATGAGCAGTTCTTC. This gives the protein CATSRQGTSGASYNEQFF. The rearrangement links TRBV15 to TRBJ2-1, with 13 bases identical to TRBD2. With 2 bases clipped from V and 3 bases from J, the junction kept 7 bases outside the gene matches. CDR1 is LNHNV and CDR2 is YYDKDF in the germline V gene (reference sequence). The CDR3 has 18 amino acids.

This clonotype has at least ten counts. CDR3 protein: CASEDSLREQYF. The CDR3 region has the DNA TGTGCCAGCGAAGACAGCCTTCGGGAGCAGTACTTC. The rearrangement links TRBV28 to TRBJ2-7; D may be TRBD1 (5 bases). The V gene's germline CDR1 is MDHEN and CDR2 SYDVKM. V lost 8 bases to trimming and J lost 7 bases, with 15 bases between them. The length of the CDR3 is 12 residues. The whole variable domain, filled in from reference TRBV28 and TRBJ2-7, reads DVKVTQSSRYLVKRTGEKVFLECVQDMDHENMFWYRQDPGLGLRLIYFSYDVKMKEKGDIPEGYSVSREKKERFSLILESASTNQTSMYLCASEDSLREQYFGPGTRLTVT.

This clonotype occurred many times. The J gene is TRBJ2-7, the V gene TRBV6-1, with unresolved D. The CDR3 contains 14 residues. V lost 8 bases and J 5 bases, leaving 19 bases between the germline ends. From germline, CDR1 is MNHNS and CDR2 SASEGT. CDR3 nucleotide sequence: TGTGCCAGCCGTTTAAATAGTGGATACGACGAGCAGTACTTC. Protein sequence: CASRLNSGYDEQYF.

This clonotype was recorded at least ten times. The genes are TRBV28 and TRBJ1-6; the match to TRBD1 covers 7 bases. The CDR3 loop spans 16 amino acids. Germline CDR1 MDHEN, CDR2 SYDVKM. After removal of 5 bases from V and 6 bases from J, the junction contained 10 bases not matched to a gene. CDR3 sequence reads: CASSPRTGRPNSPLHF. The DNA of the CDR3 is TGTGCCAGCAGTCCGCGGACAGGCAGACCTAATTCACCCCTCCACTTT.

This clonotype was found many times. The chain uses TRBV7-9 and TRBJ1-2; no firm D call. From germline, CDR1 is SEHNR and CDR2 FQNEAQ (reference sequence). This CDR3 is 11 amino acids long. Trimming pared 3 bases from V and 8 bases from J, leaving 7 bases between. The CDR3 loop reads CASSFLTGYTF. The CDR3 bases are TGTGCCAGCAGCTTCCTCACAGGCTACACCTTC.

This clonotype was picked up many times. The chain carries TRBV5-6 and TRBJ2-1, with D possibly TRBD1 on 6 matching bases. The CDR3 runs to 13 residues. Germline CDR1 SGHDT, CDR2 YYEEEE. Trimming took 3 bases from V and 15 from J, leaving 19 bases between them. The CDR3 sequence: CASSYSPPGGAFF. CDR3 DNA sequence: TGTGCCAGCAGCTACTCCCCCCCTGGGGGCGCGTTCTTC.

This clonotype was observed at least ten times. Here the CDR3 reads CASSLLADYNEQFF. The CDR3 DNA reads TGTGCCAGCAGTTTACTAGCGGACTACAATGAGCAGTTCTTC. This chain joins TRBV28 and TRBJ2-1; 7 bases fit TRBD2. This CDR3 has 14 residues. Germline trimming cut 2 bases from V and 3 bases from J; bases unmatched to any gene: 1. CDR1 is MDHEN, CDR2 SYDVKM, per germline. The variable domain in full, completed from reference TRBV28 and TRBJ2-1, reads DVKVTQSSRYLVKRTGEKVFLECVQDMDHENMFWYRQDPGLGLRLIYFSYDVKMKEKGDIPEGYSVSREKKERFSLILESASTNQTSMYLCASSLLADYNEQFFGPGTRLTVL.

The gene calls are TRBV18 and TRBJ1-5; D possibly corresponds to TRBD1 (5 bases). This CDR3 contains 14 residues. V dropped 4 bases and J dropped 4 bases, with 11 bases sitting between them. Germline V lookup: CDR1 KGHSH, CDR2 LQKENI. CDR3 coding DNA: TGTGCCAGCTCACTCGACAGTTTTAATCAGCCCCAGCATTTT. As protein: CASSLDSFNQPQHF.

The sample holds many counts of this clonotype. The DNA for the CDR3 is TGCAGTGCTGACCCCCTGGGGGGGACAGATACGCAGTATTTT. It codes for CSADPLGGTDTQYF. J is TRBJ2-3 and V is TRBV20-1, with TRBD2 identical over 7 bases. CDR3 length: 14 residues. Germline V gene sequence: CDR1 DFQATT, CDR2 SNEGSKA (reference sequence). The V and J ends lost 5 bases and 3 bases, in that order; junction bases with no gene match: 8.

This clonotype was counted at least ten times. V is TRBV4-1 and J is TRBJ2-1, with 8 bases lining up with TRBD2. CDR3 length: 14 residues. Germline CDR1 MGHRA, CDR2 YSYEKL. J lost 2 bases, V lost 4 bases, and 1 base had no gene match. The CDR3 here is CASSPAGAYNEQFF. The CDR3 nucleotides are TGCGCCAGCAGCCCAGCGGGGGCCTACAATGAGCAGTTCTTC.

By share, this clonotype counts as medium-sized. V is TRBV6-4 and J is TRBJ2-3; 7 nucleotides line up with TRBD2. Trimming removed 5 bases from V and 2 bases from J; junction bases left unmatched: 4. CDR1 and CDR2 from the germline V gene are MRHNA and SNTAGT. The CDR3 contains 14 residues. The CDR3, as DNA: TGTGCCAGCAGTTTAAGCGGGGTCACAGATACGCAGTATTTT. Residues: CASSLSGVTDTQYF.

This clonotype has ten or more counts. The chain links TRBV28 to TRBJ1-2; D not resolved. CDR1 and CDR2 from the germline V gene are MDHEN and SYDVKM. V shed 4 bases and J shed 8 bases, with 11 bases lying between them. CDR3 size: 12 residues. This chain's CDR3 is CASSSSRSGYTF. CDR3 in DNA: TGTGCCAGCAGTTCGTCAAGGTCCGGCTACACCTTC.

The chain links TRBV11-3 to TRBJ2-5; maybe TRBD2 (5 bases). The V and J ends lost 1 base and 4 bases respectively, with 10 bases between them. Germline V lookup: CDR1 SGHNT, CDR2 YENEEA. This CDR3 has 14 amino acids. The CDR3 protein is CASSLGAGGETQYF. Here the CDR3 DNA reads TGTGCCAGCAGCTTAGGGGCGGGTGGAGAGACCCAGTACTTC. Full variable domain (missing parts from reference TRBV11-3 and TRBJ2-5): EAGVVQSPRYKIIEKKQPVAFWCNPISGHNTLYWYLQNLGQGPELLIRYENEEAVDDSQLPKDRFSAERLKGVDSTLKIQPAELGDSAVYLCASSLGAGGETQYFGPGTRLLVL.

This chain uses TRBV4-1 with TRBJ1-4, with D hard to call. V gave up 0 bases and J gave up 0 bases, with 11 bases separating them. Per germline, CDR1 MGHRA and CDR2 YSYEKL. This CDR3 has 17 amino acids. The CDR3 DNA is TGCGCCAGCAGCCAAGATCGCGGAGCTGCAACTAATGAAAAACTGTTTTTT. Translated, it gives CASSQDRGAATNEKLFF.